One T cell receptor beta chain is described in this entry. Its antigen remains unidentified. The data are from a study of cytomegalovirus exposure and HLA in healthy donors. The overall study: Of all 360 or so donors who were genotyped, roughly 81% belonged to the Caucasian-associated ancestry cluster. Study-wide findings and caveats: Data from an earlier analysis indicated that most TCR beta V segments were productive either about 90% or about 30% of the time. V- and J-gene trimming of TCR beta was linked (in a later analysis) to a missense DCLRE1C variant. Exclusion as indistinguishable affected some V segments, including TRBV6-2 and TRBV6-3.

In germline, CDR1 is MNHNS, CDR2 SASEGT. The CDR3 totals 14 residues. Trimming at V came to 3 bases and at J to 2 bases, leaving 4 bases not matched to a gene. Primers included in the PCR were 60 Vbeta and 13 Jbeta primers. Here immunoSEQ multiplex PCR was the method, and the copy in TCRdb shows in-frame clones only, minus some. The sample holds 200,000 to 250,000 clones, approximately 82% seen once. The receptor was isolated from a man between 18 and 35 years old in good health and CMV-seronegative. Sequencing was carried out using PBMCs. The V gene is TRBV6-1, the J gene TRBJ2-7; 7 nucleotides agree with TRBD1. Here the CDR3 reads CASSETGKPYEQYF. CDR3 sequence (DNA): TGTGCCAGCAGTGAGACAGGGAAACCCTACGAGCAGTACTTC.